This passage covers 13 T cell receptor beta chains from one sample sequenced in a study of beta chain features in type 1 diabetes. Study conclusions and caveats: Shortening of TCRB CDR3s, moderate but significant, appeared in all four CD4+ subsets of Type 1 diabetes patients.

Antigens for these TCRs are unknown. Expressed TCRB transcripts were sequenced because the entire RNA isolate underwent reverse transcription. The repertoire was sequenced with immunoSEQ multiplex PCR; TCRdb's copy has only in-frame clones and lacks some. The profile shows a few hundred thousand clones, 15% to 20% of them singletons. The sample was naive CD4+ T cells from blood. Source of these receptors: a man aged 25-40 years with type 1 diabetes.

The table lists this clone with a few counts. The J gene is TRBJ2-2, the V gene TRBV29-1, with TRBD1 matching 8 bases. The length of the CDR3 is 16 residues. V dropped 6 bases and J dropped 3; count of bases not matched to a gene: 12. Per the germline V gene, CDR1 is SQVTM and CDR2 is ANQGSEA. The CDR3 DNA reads TGCAGCGTGCGGGCCGGCAGGGGGCCCGACACCGGGGAGCTGTTTTTT. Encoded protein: CSVRAGRGPDTGELFF.

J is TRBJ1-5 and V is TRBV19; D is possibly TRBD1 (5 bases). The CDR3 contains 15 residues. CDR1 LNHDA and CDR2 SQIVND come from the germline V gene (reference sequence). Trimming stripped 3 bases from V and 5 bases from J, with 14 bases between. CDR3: CASSIMRGGDQPQHF. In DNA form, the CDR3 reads TGTGCCAGTAGTATTATGAGGGGAGGAGATCAGCCCCAGCATTTT.

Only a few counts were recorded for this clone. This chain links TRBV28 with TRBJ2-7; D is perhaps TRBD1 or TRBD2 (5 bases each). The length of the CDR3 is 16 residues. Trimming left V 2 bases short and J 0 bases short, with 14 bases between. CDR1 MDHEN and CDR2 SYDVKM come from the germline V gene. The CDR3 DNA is TGTGCCAGCAGTTTACCCGGGACCGTAAGCTCCTACGAGCAGTACTTC. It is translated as CASSLPGTVSSYEQYF.

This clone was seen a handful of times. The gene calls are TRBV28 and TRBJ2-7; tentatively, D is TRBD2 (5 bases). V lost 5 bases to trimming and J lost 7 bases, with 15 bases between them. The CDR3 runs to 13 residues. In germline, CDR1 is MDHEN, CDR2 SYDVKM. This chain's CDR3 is CASSKGDRREQYF. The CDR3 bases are TGTGCCAGCAGTAAAGGCGACCGGAGGGAGCAGTACTTC.

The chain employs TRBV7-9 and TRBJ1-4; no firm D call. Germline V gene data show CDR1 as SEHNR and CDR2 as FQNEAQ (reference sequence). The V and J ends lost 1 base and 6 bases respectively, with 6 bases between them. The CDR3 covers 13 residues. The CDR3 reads CASSLDPHEKLFF. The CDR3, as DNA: TGTGCCAGCAGCTTAGATCCCCATGAAAAACTGTTTTTT.

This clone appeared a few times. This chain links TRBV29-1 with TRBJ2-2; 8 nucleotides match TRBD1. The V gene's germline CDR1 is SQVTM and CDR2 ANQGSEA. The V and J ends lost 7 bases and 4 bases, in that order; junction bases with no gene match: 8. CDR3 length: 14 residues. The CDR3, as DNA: TGCAGCGGCTGGACAGGGCCAGCCACCGGGGAGCTGTTTTTT. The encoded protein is CSGWTGPATGELFF.

DNA for the CDR3: TGCAGCGTTGTTGATATAGCCAAAAACATTCAGTACTTC. Amino acids: CSVVDIAKNIQYF. The V call is TRBV29-1, the J call TRBJ2-4; D is ambiguous. V was pared by 4 bases and J by 0 bases, with 7 bases between. The CDR3 length is 13 residues. Germline V CDR1 and CDR2: SQVTM, ANQGSEA. Complete variable domain (other parts from reference TRBV29-1 and TRBJ2-4): SAVISQKPSRDICQRGTSLTIQCQVDSQVTMMFWYRQQPGQSLTLIATANQGSEATYESGFVIDKFPISRPNLTFSTLTVSNMSPEDSSIYLCSVVDIAKNIQYFGAGTRLSVL.

The CDR3 sequence: CAISESIGQASGSTDTQYF. CDR3 DNA sequence: TGTGCCATCAGTGAGTCGATTGGACAGGCTAGCGGGAGCACAGATACGCAGTATTTT. This chain links TRBV10-3 with TRBJ2-3, with a tentative D call TRBD2 (8 bases). There are 19 residues in the CDR3. Trimming removed 0 bases at V and 0 bases at J, with 19 bases between. The germline V gene has CDR1 ENHRY and CDR2 SYGVKD.

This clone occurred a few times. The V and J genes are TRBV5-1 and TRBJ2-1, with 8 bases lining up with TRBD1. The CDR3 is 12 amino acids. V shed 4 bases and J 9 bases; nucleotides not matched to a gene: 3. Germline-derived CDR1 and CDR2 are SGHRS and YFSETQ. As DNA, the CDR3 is TGCGCCAGCAGCGAGACAGGGGTTGAGCAGTTCTTC. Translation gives CASSETGVEQFF.

CDR3 sequence: CATSRESGSSYEQYF. DNA of the CDR3: TGTGCCACCAGCAGAGAAAGCGGGAGTTCCTACGAGCAGTACTTC. The V call is TRBV15, the J call TRBJ2-7; 8 nucleotides align to TRBD2. After removal of 0 bases from V and 1 base from J, the junction contained 2 bases not matched to a gene. Germline V gives CDR1 LNHNV, CDR2 YYDKDF (reference sequence). The CDR3 sequence is 15 residues long.

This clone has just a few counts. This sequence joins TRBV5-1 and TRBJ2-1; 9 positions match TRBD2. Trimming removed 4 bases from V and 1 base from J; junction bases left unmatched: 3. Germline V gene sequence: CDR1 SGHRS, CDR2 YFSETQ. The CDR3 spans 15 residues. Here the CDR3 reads CASSASGESYNEQFF. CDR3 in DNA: TGCGCCAGCAGCGCTAGCGGGGAATCCTACAATGAGCAGTTCTTC.

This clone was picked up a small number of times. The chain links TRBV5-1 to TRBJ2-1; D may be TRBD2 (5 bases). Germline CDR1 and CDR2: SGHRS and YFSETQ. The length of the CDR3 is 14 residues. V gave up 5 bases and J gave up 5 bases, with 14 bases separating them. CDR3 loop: CASRYFSGDNEQFF. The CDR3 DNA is TGCGCCAGCAGATATTTCTCCGGGGACAATGAGCAGTTCTTC.

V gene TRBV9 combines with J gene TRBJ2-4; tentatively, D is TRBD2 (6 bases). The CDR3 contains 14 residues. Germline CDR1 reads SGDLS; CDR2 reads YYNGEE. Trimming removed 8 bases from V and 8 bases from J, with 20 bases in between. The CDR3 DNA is TGTGCCAGTACAGCGGAGGGAATAGGAGACATTCAGTACTTC. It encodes CASTAEGIGDIQYF.